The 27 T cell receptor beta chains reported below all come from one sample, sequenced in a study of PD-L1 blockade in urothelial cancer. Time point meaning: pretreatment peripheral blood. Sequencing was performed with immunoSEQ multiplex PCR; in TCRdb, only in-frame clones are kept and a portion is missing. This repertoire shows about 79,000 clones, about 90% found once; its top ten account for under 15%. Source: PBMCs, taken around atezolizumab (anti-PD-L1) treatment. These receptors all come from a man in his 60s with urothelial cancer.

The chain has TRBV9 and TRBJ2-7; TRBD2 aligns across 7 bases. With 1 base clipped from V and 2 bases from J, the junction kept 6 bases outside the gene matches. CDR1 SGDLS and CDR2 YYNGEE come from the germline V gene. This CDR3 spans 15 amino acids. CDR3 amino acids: CASSVQAGFTYEQYF. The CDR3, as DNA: TGTGCCAGCAGCGTACAAGCGGGGTTCACCTACGAGCAGTACTTC.

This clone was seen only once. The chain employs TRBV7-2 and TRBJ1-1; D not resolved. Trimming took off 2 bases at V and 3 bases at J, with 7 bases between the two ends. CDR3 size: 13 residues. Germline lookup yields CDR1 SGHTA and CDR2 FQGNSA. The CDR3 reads CASSLSRDTEAFF. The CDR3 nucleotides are TGTGCCAGCAGCTTATCGCGGGACACTGAAGCTTTCTTT. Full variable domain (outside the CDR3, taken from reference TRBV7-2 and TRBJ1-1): GAGVSQSPSNKVTEKGKDVELRCDPISGHTALYWYRQSLGQGLEFLIYFQGNSAPDKSGLPSDRFSAERTGGSVSTLTIQRTQQEDSAVYLCASSLSRDTEAFFGQGTRLTVV.

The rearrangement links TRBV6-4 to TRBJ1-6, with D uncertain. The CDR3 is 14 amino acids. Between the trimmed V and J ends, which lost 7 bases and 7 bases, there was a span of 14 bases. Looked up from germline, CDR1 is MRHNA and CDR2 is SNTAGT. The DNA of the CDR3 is TGTGCCAGCAAAGACGGGAACCGGAATTCACCCCTCCACTTT. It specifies CASKDGNRNSPLHF.

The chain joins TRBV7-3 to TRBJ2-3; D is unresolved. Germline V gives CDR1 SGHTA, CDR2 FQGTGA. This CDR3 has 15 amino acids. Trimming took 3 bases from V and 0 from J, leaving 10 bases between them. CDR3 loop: CASSFSDISTDTQYF. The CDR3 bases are TGTGCCAGCAGCTTTAGTGACATAAGCACAGATACGCAGTATTTT.

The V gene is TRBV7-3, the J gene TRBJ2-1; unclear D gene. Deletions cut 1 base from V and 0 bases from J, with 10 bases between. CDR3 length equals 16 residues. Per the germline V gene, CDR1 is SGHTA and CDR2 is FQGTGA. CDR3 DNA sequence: TGTGCCAGCAGCTTAATGGCTCGGAGCTCCTACAATGAGCAGTTCTTC. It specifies CASSLMARSSYNEQFF.

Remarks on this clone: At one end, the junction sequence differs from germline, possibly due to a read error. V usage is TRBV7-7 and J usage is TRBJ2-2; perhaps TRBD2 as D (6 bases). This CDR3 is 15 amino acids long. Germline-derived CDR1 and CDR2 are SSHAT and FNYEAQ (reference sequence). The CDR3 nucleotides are TGTGCTAGCAGCCTCGGGACTGGAAACACCGGGGAGCTGTTTTTT. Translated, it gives CASSLGTGNTGELFF.

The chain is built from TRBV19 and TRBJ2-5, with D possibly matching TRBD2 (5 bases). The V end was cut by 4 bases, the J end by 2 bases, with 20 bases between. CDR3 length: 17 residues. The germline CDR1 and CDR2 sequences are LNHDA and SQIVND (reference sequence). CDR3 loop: CASSNRALRERQETQYF. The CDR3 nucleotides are TGTGCCAGTAGTAACCGAGCTCTGAGGGAAAGGCAAGAGACCCAGTACTTC.

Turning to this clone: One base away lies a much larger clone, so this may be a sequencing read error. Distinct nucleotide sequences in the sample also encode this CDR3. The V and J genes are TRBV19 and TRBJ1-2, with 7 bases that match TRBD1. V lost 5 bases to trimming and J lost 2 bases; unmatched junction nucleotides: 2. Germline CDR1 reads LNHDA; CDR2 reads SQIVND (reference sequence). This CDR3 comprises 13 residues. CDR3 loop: CASSPQGNYGYTF. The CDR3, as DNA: TGTGCCAGTAGTCCACAGGGGAACTATGGCTACACCTTC.

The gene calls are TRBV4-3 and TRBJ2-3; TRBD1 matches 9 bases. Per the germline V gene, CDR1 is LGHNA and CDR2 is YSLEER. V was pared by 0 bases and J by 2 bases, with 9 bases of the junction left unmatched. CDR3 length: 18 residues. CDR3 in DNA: TGCGCCAGCAGCCAAGAGGGGTTTGGGACAGGGATCACAGATACGCAGTATTTT. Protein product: CASSQEGFGTGITDTQYF.

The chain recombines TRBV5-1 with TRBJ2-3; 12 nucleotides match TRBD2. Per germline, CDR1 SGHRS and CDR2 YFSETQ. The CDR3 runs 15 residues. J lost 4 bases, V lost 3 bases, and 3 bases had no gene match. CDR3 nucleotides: TGCGCCAGCAGCTCTAGCGGGGGGGCCCCAGATACGCAGTATTTT. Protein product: CASSSSGGAPDTQYF.

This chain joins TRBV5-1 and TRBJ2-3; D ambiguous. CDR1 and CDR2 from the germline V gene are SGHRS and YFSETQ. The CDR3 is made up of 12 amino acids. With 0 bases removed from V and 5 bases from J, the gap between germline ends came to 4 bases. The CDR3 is CASSLGLDTQYF. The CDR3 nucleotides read TGCGCCAGCAGCTTGGGTCTAGATACGCAGTATTTT. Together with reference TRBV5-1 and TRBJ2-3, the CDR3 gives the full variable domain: KAGVTQTPRYLIKTRGQQVTLSCSPISGHRSVSWYQQTPGQGLQFLFEYFSETQRNKGNFPGRFSGRQFSNSRSEMNVSTLELGDSALYLCASSLGLDTQYFGPGTRLTVL.

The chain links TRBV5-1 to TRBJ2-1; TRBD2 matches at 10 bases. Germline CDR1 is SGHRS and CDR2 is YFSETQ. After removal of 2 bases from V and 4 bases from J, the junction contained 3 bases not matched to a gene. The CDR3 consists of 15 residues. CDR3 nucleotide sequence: TGCGCCAGCAGCTTCGGGACTAGCGAGTACAATGAGCAGTTCTTC. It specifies CASSFGTSEYNEQFF. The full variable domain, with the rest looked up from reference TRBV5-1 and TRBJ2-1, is KAGVTQTPRYLIKTRGQQVTLSCSPISGHRSVSWYQQTPGQGLQFLFEYFSETQRNKGNFPGRFSGRQFSNSRSEMNVSTLELGDSALYLCASSFGTSEYNEQFFGPGTRLTVL.

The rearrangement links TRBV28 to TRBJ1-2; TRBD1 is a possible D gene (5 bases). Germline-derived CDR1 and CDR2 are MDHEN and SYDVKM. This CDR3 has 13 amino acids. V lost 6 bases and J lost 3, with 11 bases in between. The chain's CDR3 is CASSQGLHYGYTF. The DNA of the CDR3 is TGTGCCAGCAGCCAGGGCCTGCACTATGGCTACACCTTC.

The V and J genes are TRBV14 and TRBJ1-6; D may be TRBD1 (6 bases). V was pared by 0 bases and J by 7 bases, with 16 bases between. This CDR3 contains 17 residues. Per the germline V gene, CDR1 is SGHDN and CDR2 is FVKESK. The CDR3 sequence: CASSQEGQGPLNSPLHF. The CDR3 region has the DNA TGTGCCAGCAGCCAAGAAGGCCAGGGGCCCTTAAATTCACCCCTCCACTTT.

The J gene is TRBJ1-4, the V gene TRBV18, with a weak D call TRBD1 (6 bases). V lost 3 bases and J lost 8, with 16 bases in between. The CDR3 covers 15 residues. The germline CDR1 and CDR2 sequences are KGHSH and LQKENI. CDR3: CASSPDAGAREKLFF. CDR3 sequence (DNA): TGTGCCAGCTCACCGGATGCAGGGGCGCGGGAAAAACTGTTTTTT.

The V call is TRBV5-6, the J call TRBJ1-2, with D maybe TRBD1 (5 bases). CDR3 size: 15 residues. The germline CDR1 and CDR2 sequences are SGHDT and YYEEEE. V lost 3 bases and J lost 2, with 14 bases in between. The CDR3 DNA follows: TGTGCCAGCAGCTCCACGGGGGTGGGAAACTATGGCTACACCTTC. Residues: CASSSTGVGNYGYTF.

Written as DNA, the CDR3 is TGCGCCAGCAGCCAAGGTACAGGGCCCACCGGGGAGCTGTTTTTT. It specifies CASSQGTGPTGELFF. The rearrangement uses TRBV4-1 and TRBJ2-2; D might be TRBD1 (6 bases). V gave up 1 base and J gave up 4 bases, with 10 bases separating them. Per germline, CDR1 MGHRA and CDR2 YSYEKL. The CDR3 is 15 residues long.

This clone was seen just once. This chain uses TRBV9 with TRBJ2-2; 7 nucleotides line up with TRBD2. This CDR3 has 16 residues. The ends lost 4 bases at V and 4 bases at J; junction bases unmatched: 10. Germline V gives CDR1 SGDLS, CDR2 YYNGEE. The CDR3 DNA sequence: TGTGCCAGCAGCCCTCCGACTAGCACAAGCACCGGGGAGCTGTTTTTT. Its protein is CASSPPTSTSTGELFF.

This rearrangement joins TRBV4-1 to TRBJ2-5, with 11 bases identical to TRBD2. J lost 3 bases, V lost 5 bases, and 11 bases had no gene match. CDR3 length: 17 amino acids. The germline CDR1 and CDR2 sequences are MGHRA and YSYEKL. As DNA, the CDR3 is TGCGCCAGCAGCGATTATAGCGGGGGGGCCGGCAAAGAGACCCAGTACTTC. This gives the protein CASSDYSGGAGKETQYF.

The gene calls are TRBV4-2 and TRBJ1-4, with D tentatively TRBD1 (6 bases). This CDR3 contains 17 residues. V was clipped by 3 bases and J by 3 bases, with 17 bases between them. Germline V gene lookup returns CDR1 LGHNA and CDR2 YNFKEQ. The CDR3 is CASSQTPRGAANEKLFF. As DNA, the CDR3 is TGTGCCAGCAGCCAGACCCCACGGGGGGCGGCTAATGAAAAACTGTTTTTT.

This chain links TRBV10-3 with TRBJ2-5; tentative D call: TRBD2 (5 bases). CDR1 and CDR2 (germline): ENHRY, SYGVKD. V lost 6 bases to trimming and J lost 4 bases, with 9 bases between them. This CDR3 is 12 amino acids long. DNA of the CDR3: TGTGCCATCAGAGCAGAGGGAGAGACCCAGTACTTC. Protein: CAIRAEGETQYF.

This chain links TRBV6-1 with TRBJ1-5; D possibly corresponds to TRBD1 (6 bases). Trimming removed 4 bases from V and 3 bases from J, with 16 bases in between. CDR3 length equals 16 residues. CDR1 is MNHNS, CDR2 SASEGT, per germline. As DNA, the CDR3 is TGTGCCAGCAGTGCCCGACCGGGACACCACAATCAGCCCCAGCATTTT. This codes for CASSARPGHHNQPQHF.

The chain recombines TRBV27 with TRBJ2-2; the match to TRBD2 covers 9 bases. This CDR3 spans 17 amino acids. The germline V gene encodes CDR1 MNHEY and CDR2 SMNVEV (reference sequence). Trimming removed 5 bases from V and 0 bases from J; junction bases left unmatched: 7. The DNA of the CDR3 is TGTGCCAGCAGTCCCCAGGGACTAGCTGCGAACACCGGGGAGCTGTTTTTT. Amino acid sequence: CASSPQGLAANTGELFF.

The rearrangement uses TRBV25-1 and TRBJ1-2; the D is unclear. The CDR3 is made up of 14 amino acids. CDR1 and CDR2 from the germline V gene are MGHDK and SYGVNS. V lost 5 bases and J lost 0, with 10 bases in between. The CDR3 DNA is TGTGCCAGCAGTCTTGGCAGTTCTAACTATGGCTACACCTTC. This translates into CASSLGSSNYGYTF.

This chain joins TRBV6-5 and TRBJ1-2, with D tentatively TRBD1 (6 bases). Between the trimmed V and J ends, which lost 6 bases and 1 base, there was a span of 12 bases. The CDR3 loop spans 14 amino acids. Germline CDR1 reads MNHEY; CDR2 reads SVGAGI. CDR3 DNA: TGTGCCAGCAGACTCGACAGGAGTAACTATGGCTACACCTTC. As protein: CASRLDRSNYGYTF.

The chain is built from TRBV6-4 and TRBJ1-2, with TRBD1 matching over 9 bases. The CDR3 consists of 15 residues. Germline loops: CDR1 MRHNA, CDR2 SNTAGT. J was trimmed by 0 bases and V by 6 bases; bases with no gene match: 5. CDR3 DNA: TGTGCCAGCAGAAACACAGGGGGCGCTAACTATGGCTACACCTTC. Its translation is CASRNTGGANYGYTF.

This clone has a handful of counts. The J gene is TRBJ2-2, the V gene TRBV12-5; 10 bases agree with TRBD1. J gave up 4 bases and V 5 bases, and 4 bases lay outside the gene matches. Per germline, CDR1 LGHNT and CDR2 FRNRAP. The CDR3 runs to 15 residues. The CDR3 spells CASGQTGGGTGELFF. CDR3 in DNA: TGTGCTAGTGGTCAGACAGGGGGCGGCACCGGGGAGCTGTTTTTT.